One sample yielded the 28 T cell receptor beta chains listed below, sequenced in a study of persistence of HIV-infected CD4 T cells. Anti-CD3/anti-CD28 beads served as a nonspecific positive control stimulus. Sorting of responding CD4+ T cells relied on upregulated CD40 ligand together with CD69. The libraries were made with immunoSEQ version 4 in survey mode. Sequencing was performed with immunoSEQ multiplex PCR; in TCRdb, only in-frame clones are kept and a portion is missing. In the table there are 35,000 to 55,000 clones, about 88% of which are singletons. Their target antigens are unknown. The sample here was CD4+ T cells sorted from PBMCs after roughly 19-hour stimulation, taken from a patient who received antiretroviral therapy. The source of these receptors is an adult woman with HIV who was CMV-seropositive.

This rearrangement joins TRBV27 to TRBJ2-5; D may be TRBD1 or TRBD2 (6 bases each). V was pared by 3 bases and J by 5 bases, with 13 bases between. Germline V gene sequence: CDR1 MNHEY, CDR2 SMNVEV (reference sequence). The CDR3 covers 14 residues. The CDR3 spells CASSFRGAWETQYF. The CDR3 coding sequence is TGTGCCAGCAGTTTTAGGGGGGCCTGGGAGACCCAGTACTTC.

This chain connects TRBV10-3 to TRBJ2-7; either TRBD1 or TRBD2 may fit D (6 bases each). V lost 0 bases and J 6 bases, leaving 15 bases between the germline ends. Germline CDR1 is ENHRY and CDR2 is SYGVKD. The CDR3 has 15 residues. CDR3 DNA sequence: TGTGCCATCAGTGAGTCTTCGGGGGCTGGAGGCGAGCAGTACGTC. Its protein product is CAISESSGAGGEQYV.

This chain uses TRBV6-5 with TRBJ1-5, with D hard to call. The CDR3 consists of 12 residues. Trimming shortened V by 6 bases and J by 2 bases, and 5 bases separated the two germline ends. CDR1 and CDR2 (germline): MNHEY, SVGAGI. The CDR3 region is CASRAGNQPQHF. CDR3 coding DNA: TGTGCCAGCAGGGCAGGCAATCAGCCCCAGCATTTT.

The table lists this clone with a few counts. The rearrangement links TRBV19 to TRBJ1-5, with 8 bases aligning to TRBD1. Looked up from germline, CDR1 is LNHDA and CDR2 is SQIVND (reference sequence). The CDR3 is made up of 17 amino acids. J was trimmed by 7 bases and V by 3 bases; bases with no gene match: 14. In DNA form, the CDR3 reads TGTGCCAGTAGTATTTTGGGGACAGGTCTCCAGGGGCAGCCCCAGCATTTT. It codes for CASSILGTGLQGQPQHF.

The chain joins TRBV3-1 (or the pseudogene TRBV3-2) to TRBJ2-2; tentative D call: TRBD1 (6 bases). V lost 6 bases to trimming and J lost 1 base, with 12 bases between them. The CDR3 has 15 residues. Germline CDR1 reads LGHDT; CDR2 reads YNNKEL (reference sequence). The CDR3 coding sequence is TGTGCCAGCAGAGCAACAGGGCTGAACACCGGGGAGCTGTTTTTT. Translated: CASRATGLNTGELFF.

The count of this clone is one. This chain joins TRBV7-6 and TRBJ2-7; tentative D call: TRBD2 (5 bases). CDR3 length: 15 amino acids. V lost 5 bases and J 4 bases, leaving 18 bases between the germline ends. The germline V gene encodes CDR1 SGHVS and CDR2 FNYEAQ. As DNA, the CDR3 is TGTGCCAGCAGCGCGCCGGGATATCTTGGATACGAGCAGTACTTC. It encodes CASSAPGYLGYEQYF.

V and J are TRBV5-1 and TRBJ2-2, with 7 bases fitting TRBD1. The CDR3 extends over 15 amino acids. V trimming: 4 bases; J trimming: 4 bases; junction bases outside the gene matches: 7. The germline V gene encodes CDR1 SGHRS and CDR2 YFSETQ. Here the CDR3 reads CASSRETGRTGELFF. The CDR3 DNA reads as TGCGCCAGCAGCCGTGAGACAGGGCGCACCGGGGAGCTGTTTTTT.

This sequence joins TRBV12-3 or TRBV12-4 and TRBJ1-2; D is perhaps TRBD1 (5 bases). Trimming pared 2 bases from V and 4 bases from J, leaving 8 bases between. This CDR3 comprises 13 residues. CDR3 loop: CASSLQGTYGYTF. CDR3 nucleotides: TGTGCCAGCAGTTTACAGGGAACCTATGGCTACACCTTC.

The rearrangement uses TRBV30 and TRBJ1-5; TRBD1 matches at 9 bases. The CDR3 runs 15 residues. Germline V gene data show CDR1 as GTSNPN and CDR2 as SVGIG (reference sequence). V gave up 0 bases and J gave up 7 bases; unmatched junction bases: 7. The CDR3 loop reads CAWSVGTGINQPQHF. CDR3 nucleotide sequence: TGTGCCTGGAGTGTAGGGACAGGGATCAACCAGCCCCAGCATTTT.

The V gene is TRBV5-4, the J gene TRBJ1-4; 7 bases match TRBD1. The germline CDR1 and CDR2 sequences are SGHNT and YYREEE (reference sequence). V trimming: 6 bases; J trimming: 8 bases; junction bases outside the gene matches: 7. The CDR3 is made up of 13 amino acids. The CDR3 is CASKQGFEEKLFF. The CDR3 DNA reads TGTGCCAGCAAACAGGGGTTCGAAGAAAAACTGTTTTTT.

This chain links TRBV6-5 with TRBJ1-1, with 7 nucleotides matching TRBD1. The germline V gene encodes CDR1 MNHEY and CDR2 SVGAGI. V lost 5 bases and J lost 5; bases outside the gene matches: 8. CDR3 length: 14 residues. CDR3 nucleotides: TGTGCCAGCAGTACAAGACAGGGAGGAACTGAAGCTTTCTTT. Amino acids: CASSTRQGGTEAFF.

This clone appeared once. The chain has TRBV13 and TRBJ1-6; 7 nucleotides match TRBD1. V shed 5 bases, J shed 7 bases, and the junction held 11 bases outside the gene matches. Germline lookup yields CDR1 PRHDT and CDR2 FYEKMQ (reference sequence). The CDR3 has 16 amino acids. CDR3: CASSHLRQGQNSPLHF. CDR3 nucleotide sequence: TGTGCCAGCAGCCACCTAAGACAGGGCCAGAATTCACCCCTCCACTTT. Based on the CDR3 plus reference TRBV13 and TRBJ1-6, the full variable domain is AAGVIQSPRHLIKEKRETATLKCYPIPRHDTVYWYQQGPGQDPQFLISFYEKMQSDKGSIPDRFSAQQFSDYHSELNMSSLELGDSALYFCASSHLRQGQNSPLHFGNGTRLTVT.

This chain connects TRBV5-5 to TRBJ1-6, with 7 nucleotides matching TRBD1. The CDR3 spans 14 residues. Germline CDR1 and CDR2: SGHKS and YYEKEE (reference sequence). J was trimmed by 9 bases and V by 2 bases; bases with no gene match: 5. CDR3 sequence reads: CASSLTGVISPLHF. For the CDR3, the DNA is TGTGCCAGCAGCTTAACAGGGGTAATTTCACCCCTCCACTTT. The entire variable domain, with the rest obtained from reference TRBV5-5 and TRBJ1-6, is as follows: DAGVTQSPTHLIKTRGQQVTLRCSPISGHKSVSWYQQVLGQGPQFIFQYYEKEERGRGNFPDRFSARQFPNYSSELNVNALLLGDSALYLCASSLTGVISPLHFGNGTRLTVT.

The V and J genes are TRBV5-4 and TRBJ2-1; no clear D gene. With 7 bases removed from V and 0 bases from J, the gap between germline ends came to 8 bases. This CDR3 has 13 amino acids. From germline, CDR1 is SGHNT and CDR2 YYREEE (reference sequence). The CDR3 DNA is TGTGCCAGCGGTATCTTCTCCTACAATGAGCAGTTCTTC. This encodes CASGIFSYNEQFF.

The chain couples TRBV19 to TRBJ2-1, with TRBD2 matching 10 bases. The CDR3 sequence is 14 residues long. Unmatched junction bases numbered 7, after V lost 7 bases and J lost 7 bases. Germline values: CDR1 LNHDA, CDR2 SQIVND (reference sequence). CDR3 sequence: CASKQAGGLNEQFF. CDR3 nucleotide sequence: TGTGCCAGTAAACAAGCGGGGGGGCTTAATGAGCAGTTCTTC.

This clone was seen once. The CDR3 sequence: CASSPGRETQYF. CDR3 in DNA: TGTGCCAGCAGTCCAGGGAGAGAGACCCAGTACTTC. V is TRBV12-3 or TRBV12-4 and J is TRBJ2-5; D might be TRBD1 or TRBD2, each matching 5 bases. CDR3 length equals 12 residues. V gave up 5 bases and J gave up 4 bases, with 8 bases separating them.

The chain combines TRBV2 with TRBJ2-5, with a possible D match to TRBD2 (7 bases). The CDR3 consists of 12 residues. Germline V gene data show CDR1 as SNHLY and CDR2 as FYNNEI. The V end was cut by 7 bases, the J end by 5 bases, with 11 bases between. CDR3 in amino acids: CASKEGGETQYF. The DNA for the CDR3 is TGTGCCAGCAAAGAGGGGGGGGAGACCCAGTACTTC.

This chain joins TRBV6-5 and TRBJ1-4; D call uncertain. The germline V and J ends were trimmed by 2 bases and 8 bases, with 12 bases remaining between them. The CDR3 runs 14 residues. CDR1 is MNHEY, CDR2 SVGAGI, per germline. CDR3 sequence: CASSYDRRGEKLFF. The CDR3 nucleotides read TGTGCCAGCAGTTACGACCGACGAGGGGAAAAACTGTTTTTT.

This rearrangement joins TRBV6-5 to TRBJ1-1; D is perhaps TRBD1 (5 bases). Per the germline V gene, CDR1 is MNHEY and CDR2 is SVGAGI. V lost 1 base and J 2 bases, leaving 11 bases between the germline ends. The CDR3 is made up of 15 amino acids. DNA of the CDR3: TGTGCCAGCAGTTACTTACCCGACAGCAACACTGAAGCTTTCTTT. Protein: CASSYLPDSNTEAFF.

This sequence joins TRBV9 and TRBJ1-6; D uncertain. The CDR3 extends over 12 amino acids. V was clipped by 4 bases and J by 10 bases, with 9 bases between them. The V gene's germline CDR1 is SGDLS and CDR2 YYNGEE. The CDR3 bases are TGTGCCAGCAGCTCAGGACGATCACCCCTCCACTTT. The encoded protein is CASSSGRSPLHF.

The chain is built from TRBV30 and TRBJ2-4, with TRBD2 matching over 14 bases. Trimming took 2 bases from V and 6 from J; bases not matched to a gene: 9. CDR1 and CDR2 (germline): GTSNPN, SVGIG (reference sequence). The CDR3 totals 17 residues. CDR3 in amino acids: CAWSNPRLAGGRNIQYF. The CDR3 nucleotides are TGTGCCTGGAGTAACCCTCGACTAGCGGGGGGGAGAAACATTCAGTACTTC.

The chain links TRBV5-1 to TRBJ2-2, with D perhaps matching TRBD1 (5 bases). Trimming stripped 3 bases from V and 4 bases from J, with 13 bases between. CDR1 and CDR2 (germline): SGHRS, YFSETQ. The CDR3 loop spans 15 amino acids. The CDR3 sequence: CASSWEGVSTGELFF. The CDR3 DNA is TGCGCCAGCAGCTGGGAAGGGGTGAGCACCGGGGAGCTGTTTTTT. The full variable domain, its missing parts supplied by reference TRBV5-1 and TRBJ2-2, is KAGVTQTPRYLIKTRGQQVTLSCSPISGHRSVSWYQQTPGQGLQFLFEYFSETQRNKGNFPGRFSGRQFSNSRSEMNVSTLELGDSALYLCASSWEGVSTGELFFGEGSRLTVL.

This chain connects TRBV6-4 to TRBJ1-2; TRBD1 matches 7 bases. V lost 6 bases to trimming and J lost 5 bases; unmatched junction nucleotides: 3. The CDR3 is made up of 12 amino acids. Germline CDR1 MRHNA, CDR2 SNTAGT. CDR3 protein: CASRRQGYGYTF. DNA for the CDR3: TGTGCCAGCAGGAGACAGGGATATGGCTACACCTTC.

A few counts support this clone. CDR3: CASNPSHRTAPWDTQYF. The CDR3 nucleotides are TGTGCCAGCAACCCTAGTCACAGGACAGCCCCATGGGATACGCAGTATTTT. This chain joins TRBV7-2 and TRBJ2-3; the D gene is possibly TRBD1 (6 bases). CDR1 is SGHTA, CDR2 FQGNSA, per germline. V gave up 7 bases and J gave up 6 bases, with 26 bases separating them. The CDR3 loop spans 17 amino acids.

DNA for the CDR3: TGTGCCAGCAGCTTAGGTTCCCGGACTAATGAAAAACTGTTTTTT. Amino acids: CASSLGSRTNEKLFF. The chain recombines TRBV5-6 with TRBJ1-4; D is undetermined. Trimming cost V 2 bases and J 2 bases, with 10 bases left between them. Per germline, CDR1 SGHDT and CDR2 YYEEEE. The CDR3 is 15 amino acids.

There are a few counts of this clone. This rearrangement joins TRBV25-1 to TRBJ1-6; D ambiguous. The germline V and J ends were trimmed by 6 bases and 9 bases, with 15 bases remaining between them. The CDR3 spans 14 residues. CDR1 and CDR2 (germline): MGHDK, SYGVNS. This chain's CDR3 is CASRRSDVGSPLHF. The CDR3 region has the DNA TGTGCCAGCAGACGGAGCGACGTTGGTTCACCCCTCCACTTT.

About this clone: The junction departs from germline at one end; a sequencing error may be responsible. The J gene is TRBJ2-7, the V gene TRBV6-1, with D tentatively TRBD2 (7 bases). The germline V gene has CDR1 MNHNS and CDR2 SASEGT. CDR3 length: 14 amino acids. CDR3 bases: TGTGCCAGCAGGGAAGGGGGGACTAACTACGAGCAGTACTTC. Translation gives CASREGGTNYEQYF.

J is TRBJ2-1 and V is TRBV12-5; tentatively, D is TRBD2 (6 bases). CDR1 and CDR2 (germline): LGHNT, FRNRAP. The CDR3 length is 14 residues. Trimming took off 1 base at V and 7 bases at J, with 11 bases between the two ends. For the CDR3, the DNA is TGTGCTAGTGGTTTGGGGGGACTTAAAAATGAGCAGTTCTTC. Amino acid sequence: CASGLGGLKNEQFF.